This T cell receptor beta chain was recorded in a study of blood T cell repertoires in COVID-19. Whole-study context: The cDNA or gDNA used as material had been derived from T cells, B-cell-depleted T cells, or PBMCs.

Per the original data handling: Amplifying reference gene primers gave estimates of nucleated cell counts. Sequencing was performed with immunoSEQ multiplex PCR; in TCRdb, only in-frame clones are kept and a portion is missing. V, J and clone size were drawn from that table, and D and trimming were deduced from the DNA. The sample has a few hundred thousand clones, about 88% seen once. This clone was observed once. The germline CDR1 and CDR2 sequences are MNHEY and SVGAGI. The CDR3 covers 14 residues. Losses at the gene ends were 5 bases for V and 6 bases for J; bases not matched to a gene: 5. Categorization into cohorts depended on clinical history that participants reported.

The rearrangement links TRBV6-5 to TRBJ2-2, with 8 bases identical to TRBD1. The sample taken for sequencing was PBMCs or T cells enriched from blood (not recorded which). This receptor was identified in a woman in her twenties or thirties who had recovered from COVID-19. The CDR3 spells CASSPGQGAGELFF. The CDR3 DNA follows: TGTGCCAGCAGTCCAGGACAGGGCGCCGGGGAGCTGTTTTTT.